Below, one TCR beta chain is given with its context. This sample is drawn from a study of shared clonotypes between healthy human individuals. At the level of the study: Donors were a couple of women and a few men aged 18 to 49.

The data were produced by immunoSEQ multiplex PCR, yet TCRdb's version contains in-frame clones alone and is incomplete. The sample yields 2 million to 2.5 million clones, 93% seen once. The sequence was obtained from a man between 18 and 35 years old in good health. Some clones in this sample may be carry-over from other donors' samples. The sample was naive CD4+ T cells from PBMCs. Sample subset: CD45RA+ positively selected.

This CDR3 is CASSLSLNTGELFF. The CDR3 bases are TGTGCCAGCAGCTTGTCGCTGAACACCGGGGAGCTGTTTTTT. The V and J genes are TRBV5-5 and TRBJ2-2; D remains ambiguous. Germline V gene lookup returns CDR1 SGHKS and CDR2 YYEKEE (reference sequence). Deletions cut 1 base from V and 1 base from J, with 5 bases between. This CDR3 comprises 14 residues. Full variable domain (missing parts from reference TRBV5-5 and TRBJ2-2): DAGVTQSPTHLIKTRGQQVTLRCSPISGHKSVSWYQQVLGQGPQFIFQYYEKEERGRGNFPDRFSARQFPNYSSELNVNALLLGDSALYLCASSLSLNTGELFFGEGSRLTVL.